Each of the 5 T cell receptor beta chains below was sequenced from the same sample in a study of blood T cell repertoires in COVID-19. Sequencing was performed with immunoSEQ multiplex PCR; in TCRdb, only in-frame clones are kept and a portion is missing. The data contain about 360,000 clones, approximately 86% of them seen just once; the ten biggest clones take up under 3%. Sample: peripheral blood. Every receptor here comes from a human donor in a cohort sampled during active COVID-19.

The chain carries TRBV25-1 and TRBJ2-1; D is possibly TRBD2 (7 bases). The CDR3 has 14 residues. Germline lookup yields CDR1 MGHDK and CDR2 SYGVNS. Trimming left V 1 base short and J 9 bases short, with 13 bases between. The CDR3 nucleotides read TGTGCCAGCAGTGAATTCGAGCGGGACACTGAGCAGTTCTTC. It is translated as CASSEFERDTEQFF.

This CDR3 reads CASSSRMAVGSYGYTF. For the CDR3, the DNA is TGTGCCAGCAGCTCTAGGATGGCAGTGGGGAGCTATGGCTACACCTTC. This chain connects TRBV7-9 to TRBJ1-2; the D is unclear. V lost 4 bases and J lost 4, with 19 bases in between. The CDR3 is made up of 16 amino acids. Germline values: CDR1 SEHNR, CDR2 FQNEAQ (reference sequence).

The V gene is TRBV7-6, the J gene TRBJ1-6; 11 bases map to TRBD1. Germline lookup yields CDR1 SGHVS and CDR2 FNYEAQ. This CDR3 has 16 amino acids. After removal of 4 bases from V and 6 bases from J, the junction contained 5 bases not matched to a gene. The chain's CDR3 is CASSWTGTGGNSPLHF. The CDR3 DNA sequence: TGTGCCAGCAGCTGGACCGGGACAGGGGGTAATTCACCCCTCCACTTT.

Worth noting for this clone: Other DNA sequences of this sample code for an identical CDR3. This chain uses TRBV5-4 with TRBJ2-7, with 13 bases that match TRBD2. The CDR3 is 15 residues long. Trimming at V came to 0 bases and at J to 4 bases, leaving 1 base not matched to a gene. Germline-derived CDR1 and CDR2 are SGHNT and YYREEE (reference sequence). CDR3 coding DNA: TGTGCCAGCAGCTTGGGGACTAGCGGGGGATACGAGCAGTACTTC. Protein: CASSLGTSGGYEQYF.

This clone appeared a single time. V and J are TRBV18 and TRBJ2-1; D is perhaps TRBD2 (5 bases). The V gene lost 4 bases and the J gene lost 7 bases, with 17 bases spanning the gap. Germline CDR1 and CDR2: KGHSH and LQKENI. The CDR3 sequence is 15 residues long. CDR3 coding DNA: TGTGCCAGCTCACGGGAGCTAGCTAGCTGGAATGAGCAGTTCTTC. Encoded protein: CASSRELASWNEQFF.